This TCR beta chain derives from a study of shared clonotypes between healthy human individuals. General observations from the study: Depth of sequencing was expected to influence donor clonotype sharing.

Comments on this clone: Its antigen is still unknown.

Trimming stripped 8 bases from V and 0 bases from J, with 11 bases between. The CDR3 loop spans 14 amino acids. Germline V gene sequence: CDR1 MNHEY, CDR2 SVGAGI. Profiling relied on immunoSEQ multiplex PCR, and the TCRdb table lists in-frame clones only, not all of them. The data show 2 million to 2.5 million clones, under 97% seen once. The chain couples TRBV6-5 to TRBJ1-3; no definite D call. Sequencing input: naive CD4+ T cells sorted from blood. Sample subset: CD45RA+ positively selected. The sequence came from a man between 18 and 35 years old in good health. The CDR3 region is CASSRAHSGNTIYF. DNA for the CDR3: TGTGCCAGCTCCCGGGCTCACTCTGGAAACACCATATATTTT.